Following are 9 T cell receptor beta chains from one sample sequenced in a study of response to subunit inactivated influenza vaccine. Using its own MiXCR run on the RT-PCR reads, TCRdb lists one record per CDR3 protein. The repertoire holds 500,000 or so distinct CDR3 sequences, with approximately 15% as singletons. Sequenced material: CD4+ T cells sorted from PBMCs, taken 23 to 25 months after vaccination. Receptor source: a man aged 45 to 75 who received an inactivated influenza vaccine.

This clonotype was observed many times. J is TRBJ1-2 and V is TRBV20-1, with TRBD1 matching 9 bases. The CDR3 length is 13 residues. Germline assignment: CDR1 DFQATT and CDR2 SNEGSKA (reference sequence). J lost 4 bases, V lost 4 bases, and 4 bases had no gene match. The CDR3 loop is CSATGTGSYGYTF. The CDR3 DNA follows: TGCAGTGCTACCGGGACAGGGTCCTATGGCTACACCTTC.

This clonotype has more than one count but fewer than ten. The chain joins TRBV12-3 or TRBV12-4 to TRBJ1-6; the D is unclear. The CDR3 has 14 residues. Trimming took off 5 bases at V and 10 bases at J, with 15 bases between the two ends. Here the CDR3 reads CASSPNLGNSPLHF. CDR3 sequence (DNA): TGTGCCAGCAGTCCAAACCTGGGGAACTCACCCCTCCACTTT.

This clonotype occurred a few times. The genes are TRBV6-5 and TRBJ1-2; D remains unclear. Trimming took off 0 bases at V and 4 bases at J, with 9 bases between the two ends. The V gene's germline CDR1 is MNHEY and CDR2 SVGAGI. The CDR3 extends over 14 amino acids. CDR3 coding DNA: TGTGCCAGCAGTTACTCGACGACGAGCTATGGCTACACCTTC. As protein: CASSYSTTSYGYTF.

The table lists this clonotype with a few counts. The chain recombines TRBV6-1 with TRBJ2-3; TRBD1 matches at 9 bases. The CDR3 length is 16 residues. Germline-derived CDR1 and CDR2 are MNHNS and SASEGT. After removal of 5 bases from V and 5 bases from J, the junction contained 11 bases not matched to a gene. The DNA for the CDR3 is TGTGCCAGCAGTATCCCGGACAGGGGATTTGGAGATACGCAGTATTTT. Its translation is CASSIPDRGFGDTQYF.

This clonotype was counted a few times. This rearrangement joins TRBV20-1 to TRBJ2-2; 8 nucleotides match TRBD1. This CDR3 region has 17 residues. Germline values: CDR1 DFQATT, CDR2 SNEGSKA (reference sequence). V lost 0 bases to trimming and J lost 0 bases; unmatched junction nucleotides: 6. In DNA, the CDR3 is TGCAGTGCTAGAGATCGACAGGGGATTTCGAACACCGGGGAGCTGTTTTTT. This gives the protein CSARDRQGISNTGELFF.

This clonotype was observed a few times. The chain has TRBV4-3 and TRBJ2-1, with 9 bases fitting TRBD2. Germline CDR1 reads LGHNA; CDR2 reads YSLEER. The CDR3 length is 15 residues. With 5 bases clipped from V and 3 bases from J, the junction kept 5 bases outside the gene matches. The CDR3 nucleotides are TGCGCCAGCAGCGAGCGGGGGGATAACTACAATGAGCAGTTCTTC. It codes for CASSERGDNYNEQFF.

This clonotype was detected a few times. This chain connects TRBV4-2 to TRBJ2-7; TRBD1 might be the D (6 bases). Germline CDR1 LGHNA, CDR2 YNFKEQ. The CDR3 runs 13 residues. The germline V and J ends were trimmed by 5 bases and 4 bases, with 12 bases remaining between them. The CDR3, as DNA: TGTGCCAGCAGCAAAAACAGGGAATACGAGCAGTACTTC. The encoded protein is CASSKNREYEQYF.

This clonotype was observed a few times. The chain is built from TRBV10-3 and TRBJ2-3, with 10 bases aligning to TRBD2. CDR1 and CDR2 (germline): ENHRY, SYGVKD. V dropped 10 bases and J dropped 1; count of bases not matched to a gene: 5. The CDR3 consists of 14 residues. CDR3 sequence (DNA): TGTGCCACCTCAACTAGCGGGGGCACAGATACGCAGTATTTT. Its protein product is CATSTSGGTDTQYF.

This clonotype has just a few counts. This chain joins TRBV6-2 or TRBV6-3 and TRBJ2-7; 11 bases align to TRBD2. Germline V gives CDR1 MNHEY, CDR2 SVGEGT. This CDR3 is built from 16 residues. V shed 2 bases and J 0 bases; nucleotides not matched to a gene: 3. CDR3: CASSYRLAGSSYEQYF. CDR3 bases: TGTGCCAGCAGTTACCGACTAGCGGGGAGCTCCTACGAGCAGTACTTC.